The 27 T cell receptor beta chains presented below share a single source sample, sequenced in a study of blood T cell repertoires in COVID-19. Assay used: immunoSEQ multiplex PCR; TCRdb lists only in-frame clones, some missing. The sample gives tens of thousands of clones, more than 75% of which show up once; around 40% is in the top ten. The specimen was peripheral blood. The origin of the receptors is a human donor in a cohort sampled during active COVID-19.

The gene calls are TRBV6-5 and TRBJ2-7; TRBD1 matches 7 bases. Germline-derived CDR1 and CDR2 are MNHEY and SVGAGI. The CDR3 is 14 amino acids. The J segment lost 2 bases and the V segment lost 0 bases, leaving 1 base of the junction unmatched. The CDR3 loop reads CASSYSTGAYEQYF. CDR3 bases: TGTGCCAGCAGTTACTCCACAGGGGCCTACGAGCAGTACTTC.

V gene TRBV19 combines with J gene TRBJ1-5, with 12 bases identical to TRBD1. The J segment lost 2 bases and the V segment lost 4 bases, leaving 6 bases of the junction unmatched. The CDR3 sequence is 17 residues long. Germline lookup yields CDR1 LNHDA and CDR2 SQIVND (reference sequence). The CDR3 loop reads CASSTGQGASGNQPQHF. The CDR3 DNA sequence: TGTGCCAGTAGTACGGGACAGGGGGCAAGTGGCAATCAGCCCCAGCATTTT.

The chain carries TRBV6-6 and TRBJ1-1, with TRBD1 matching 9 bases. The CDR3 covers 18 residues. The V and J ends lost 5 bases and 0 bases, in that order; junction bases with no gene match: 13. Per germline, CDR1 MNHNY and CDR2 SVGAGI (reference sequence). CDR3 DNA sequence: TGTGCCAGCAGTCACCCGACAGGGGGGAGACTCATGAACACTGAAGCTTTCTTT. Amino acids: CASSHPTGGRLMNTEAFF.

The genes are TRBV6-2 or TRBV6-3 and TRBJ2-3; 16 nucleotides align to TRBD2. The V gene end was trimmed by 5 bases and the J gene end by 5 bases; junction bases not matched to a gene: 10. In germline, CDR1 is MNHEY, CDR2 SVGEGT. This CDR3 has 18 amino acids. CDR3 nucleotides: TGTGCCAGCAGTGCGCCGGGACTAGCGGGGGGGTATGGAGATACGCAGTATTTT. The encoded protein is CASSAPGLAGGYGDTQYF.

This clone was observed a few times. V is TRBV7-9 and J is TRBJ2-7, with TRBD1 matching 9 bases. The trim removed 5 bases at V and 11 bases at J, leaving 7 bases unmatched. CDR3 length: 12 amino acids. Germline CDR1 and CDR2: SEHNR and FQNEAQ (reference sequence). The CDR3 loop reads CASSRDRGYEYF. The DNA for the CDR3 is TGTGCCAGCAGCCGCGACAGGGGGTATGAGTACTTC.

V and J are TRBV6-5 and TRBJ2-1; 11 bases agree with TRBD2. The CDR3 has 15 residues. J gave up 4 bases and V 5 bases, and 4 bases lay outside the gene matches. Germline assignment: CDR1 MNHEY and CDR2 SVGAGI. The CDR3 nucleotides are TGTGCCAGCAGTACACGACTAGCGGGATACAATGAGCAGTTCTTC. Protein sequence: CASSTRLAGYNEQFF.

The chain combines TRBV21-1 with TRBJ2-7; the D segment call TRBD1 is taken from the table without a DNA check. TRBV21-1 is designated a pseudogene. The CDR3 is 18 amino acids. The CDR3 coding sequence is TGTGCCAGCAGCAAGGGGGGACAGAGAACTAAAAAGGCCTACGAGCAGTACTTC. Translating it yields CASSKGGQRTKKAYEQYF.

The chain carries TRBV7-9 and TRBJ2-1; the D gene is possibly TRBD2 (7 bases). In germline, CDR1 is SEHNR, CDR2 FQNEAQ (reference sequence). This CDR3 spans 16 amino acids. V lost 7 bases to trimming and J lost 8 bases, with 24 bases between them. The DNA for the CDR3 is TGTGCCAGCACCGTAACAGGGACCGGCGGGGGTTATGAGCAGTTCTTC. It encodes CASTVTGTGGGYEQFF.

The chain links TRBV7-6 to TRBJ2-1; no clear D. CDR1 is SGHVS and CDR2 is FNYEAQ in the germline V gene. The CDR3 is 14 residues long. V lost 1 base to trimming and J lost 5 bases, with 9 bases between them. Here the CDR3 reads CASSLEVTNNEQFF. For the CDR3, the DNA is TGTGCCAGCAGCTTAGAGGTGACAAACAATGAGCAGTTCTTC.

V gene TRBV6-1 combines with J gene TRBJ2-3; D remains ambiguous. Trimming cost V 0 bases and J 10 bases, with 14 bases left between them. Germline lookup yields CDR1 MNHNS and CDR2 SASEGT. This CDR3 contains 14 residues. In DNA form, the CDR3 reads TGTGCCAGCAGTGAAGCTGGTGGGCGAACTGCGCAGTATTTT. Translating gives CASSEAGGRTAQYF.

The V call is TRBV27, the J call TRBJ1-1, with 9 bases identical to TRBD1. The CDR3 sequence is 15 residues long. The germline CDR1 and CDR2 sequences are MNHEY and SMNVEV (reference sequence). The junction had 7 bases not matched to a gene; V was cut back by 3 bases and J by 5 bases. CDR3 sequence (DNA): TGTGCCAGCAGTTTCCGTTTGGACAGGGGAACTGAAGCTTTCTTT. Its protein product is CASSFRLDRGTEAFF.

The CDR3 loop reads CASSPQGQTYNEQFF. The CDR3 region has the DNA TGTGCCAGCTCACCACAGGGGCAGACCTACAATGAGCAGTTCTTC. The chain links TRBV18 to TRBJ2-1, with a weak D call TRBD1 (5 bases). In germline, CDR1 is KGHSH, CDR2 LQKENI. Trimming pared 1 base from V and 2 bases from J, leaving 9 bases between. CDR3 size: 15 residues.

The chain recombines TRBV7-8 with TRBJ1-1; D remains unclear. The CDR3 is 12 amino acids. Trimming pared 7 bases from V and 3 bases from J, leaving 9 bases between. Per the germline V gene, CDR1 is SGHVS and CDR2 is FQNEAQ. CDR3 coding DNA: TGTGCCAGCATGAGAAGAGACACTGAAGCTTTCTTT. Translated, it gives CASMRRDTEAFF. The variable domain in full, completed from reference TRBV7-8 and TRBJ1-1, reads GAGVSQSPRYKVAKRGQDVALRCDPISGHVSLFWYQQALGQGPEFLTYFQNEAQLDKSGLPSDRFFAERPEGSVSTLKIQRTQQEDSAVYLCASMRRDTEAFFGQGTRLTVV.

CDR3 residues: CASSRDSTDTQYF. The CDR3 coding sequence is TGTGCCAGCAGCCGGGACTCCACAGATACGCAGTATTTT. J is TRBJ2-3 and V is TRBV12-3 or TRBV12-4; tentative D call: TRBD2 (6 bases). With 6 bases removed from V and 2 bases from J, the gap between germline ends came to 9 bases. CDR3 size: 13 residues.

The rearrangement uses TRBV11-3 and TRBJ2-1, with D possibly being TRBD2 (7 bases). Trimming stripped 5 bases from V and 4 bases from J, with 18 bases between. The length of the CDR3 is 16 residues. Germline assignment: CDR1 SGHNT and CDR2 YENEEA. Here the CDR3 DNA reads TGTGCCAGCAGCCCCTTTGGGGGGGGGCCTTACAATGAGCAGTTCTTC. Encoded protein: CASSPFGGGPYNEQFF.

This sequence joins TRBV28 and TRBJ1-6; D gene ambiguous. The germline V and J ends were trimmed by 8 bases and 0 bases, with 11 bases remaining between them. CDR1 MDHEN and CDR2 SYDVKM come from the germline V gene. This CDR3 is 15 amino acids long. The CDR3 nucleotides are TGTGCCAGCTTTCGGCCTAGCTCCTATAATTCACCCCTCCACTTT. Amino acids: CASFRPSSYNSPLHF.

The chain couples TRBV14 to TRBJ2-2; 9 positions match TRBD1. The CDR3 consists of 19 residues. The trim removed 2 bases at V and 1 base at J, leaving 11 bases unmatched. Germline V gene lookup returns CDR1 SGHDN and CDR2 FVKESK. CDR3 in DNA: TGTGCCAGCAGCCAATCCCCTTATAACAGGGGGCAGAACACCGGGGAGCTGTTTTTT. Its protein is CASSQSPYNRGQNTGELFF.

The V gene is TRBV18, the J gene TRBJ2-5; D is undetermined. With 2 bases removed from V and 3 bases from J, the gap between germline ends came to 7 bases. This CDR3 has 13 amino acids. Germline CDR1 KGHSH, CDR2 LQKENI. The CDR3 DNA is TGTGCCAGCTCACCAGGGCTAAAAGAGACCCAGTACTTC. Its protein product is CASSPGLKETQYF.

The DNA of the CDR3 is TGCGCCAGCAGCCAACAACAGGGAGCCGCAACTTATGGCTACACCTTC. Translation gives CASSQQQGAATYGYTF. The V gene is TRBV4-1, the J gene TRBJ1-2, with a possible D match to TRBD1 (6 bases). CDR3 length: 16 amino acids. V lost 2 bases, J lost 5 bases, and 18 bases lay in between. Germline CDR1 is MGHRA and CDR2 is YSYEKL.

The J gene is TRBJ2-3, the V gene TRBV29-1; TRBD1 matches 7 bases. The CDR3 contains 14 residues. Germline-derived CDR1 and CDR2 are SQVTM and ANQGSEA. V lost 4 bases, J lost 4 bases, and 8 bases stayed unmatched. The CDR3 loop reads CSVAGQVGSDTQYF. The CDR3 bases are TGCAGCGTTGCCGGACAGGTTGGGTCAGATACGCAGTATTTT.

The chain joins TRBV5-8 to TRBJ1-1; D not resolved. Germline CDR1 is SGHTS and CDR2 is YDEGEE. Deletions cut 1 base from V and 1 base from J, with 14 bases between. The CDR3 is 16 residues long. The CDR3 protein is CASSLYSAGENTEAFF. Here the CDR3 DNA reads TGTGCCAGCAGCTTGTATTCCGCGGGTGAGAACACTGAAGCTTTCTTT.

The chain recombines TRBV10-3 with TRBJ2-1; no clear D. The CDR3 length is 12 residues. In germline, CDR1 is ENHRY, CDR2 SYGVKD. V gave up 5 bases and J gave up 8 bases, with 10 bases separating them. CDR3 sequence reads: CAISSVRDEQFF. CDR3 in DNA: TGTGCCATCAGTTCCGTTCGGGATGAGCAGTTCTTC.

The CDR3 region is CASSLGQTYTDTQYF. In DNA, the CDR3 is TGTGCCAGCAGTCTGGGACAGACCTACACAGATACGCAGTATTTT. This chain uses TRBV27 with TRBJ2-3; 7 bases are a match to TRBD1. V shed 5 bases, J shed 2 bases, and the junction held 7 bases outside the gene matches. Germline V gene sequence: CDR1 MNHEY, CDR2 SMNVEV (reference sequence). The CDR3 spans 15 residues.

This chain uses TRBV7-9 with TRBJ1-1, with a weak D call TRBD1 (5 bases). The CDR3 is made up of 11 amino acids. V was clipped by 5 bases and J by 8 bases, with 9 bases between them. CDR1 SEHNR and CDR2 FQNEAQ come from the germline V gene (reference sequence). This CDR3 is CASSAGEEAFF. For the CDR3, the DNA is TGTGCCAGCAGCGCGGGGGAAGAAGCTTTCTTT.

V is TRBV5-8 and J is TRBJ2-3; TRBD2 is a possible D gene (6 bases). Germline CDR1 and CDR2: SGHTS and YDEGEE. Trimming took off 0 bases at V and 3 bases at J, with 8 bases between the two ends. This CDR3 has 14 amino acids. CDR3 protein: CASSLGGRTDTQYF. The CDR3 DNA sequence: TGTGCCAGCAGCTTGGGAGGGAGGACAGATACGCAGTATTTT.

V usage is TRBV5-1 and J usage is TRBJ2-2; TRBD1 matches 11 bases. CDR3 length: 17 residues. Germline trimming cut 4 bases from V and 6 bases from J; bases unmatched to any gene: 11. Looked up from germline, CDR1 is SGHRS and CDR2 is YFSETQ. CDR3 sequence: CASSPFQPGQGAGELFF. Here the CDR3 DNA reads TGCGCCAGCAGCCCGTTTCAACCGGGACAGGGGGCCGGGGAGCTGTTTTTT.

The J gene is TRBJ1-5, the V gene TRBV6-5, with 8 bases identical to TRBD1. After removal of 6 bases from V and 1 base from J, the junction contained 5 bases not matched to a gene. CDR3 length: 15 amino acids. Germline CDR1 is MNHEY and CDR2 is SVGAGI. The DNA for the CDR3 is TGTGCCAGCAGGCCAGGGGGCCCGAGCAATCAGCCCCAGCATTTT. It codes for CASRPGGPSNQPQHF.